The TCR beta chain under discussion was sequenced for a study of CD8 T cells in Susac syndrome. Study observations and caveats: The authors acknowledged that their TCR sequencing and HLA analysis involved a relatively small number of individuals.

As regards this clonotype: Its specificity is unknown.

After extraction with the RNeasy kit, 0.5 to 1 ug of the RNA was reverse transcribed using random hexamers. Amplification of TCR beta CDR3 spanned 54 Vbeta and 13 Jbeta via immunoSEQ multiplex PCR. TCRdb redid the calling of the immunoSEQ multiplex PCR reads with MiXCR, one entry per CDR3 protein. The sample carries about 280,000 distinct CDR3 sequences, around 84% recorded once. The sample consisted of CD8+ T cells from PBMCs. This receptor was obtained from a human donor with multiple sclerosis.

For the CDR3, the DNA is TGTGCCAGCAGTCGGACTAGCGGGATTCTATTGAGCTCCTACAATGAGCAGTTCTTC. Translating gives CASSRTSGILLSSYNEQFF. The chain is built from TRBV12-3 or TRBV12-4 and TRBJ2-1, with TRBD2 matching 12 bases. The CDR3 covers 19 residues. The junction had 11 bases not matched to a gene; V was cut back by 5 bases and J by 0 bases.